Below, 27 T cell receptor beta chains from the same sample are listed, as sequenced in a study of shared clonotypes between healthy human individuals. Naive CD8 cells were CD45RO-negative, positively selected for CCR7, excluding terminally differentiated effector memory CD45RA+ cells. Data came from immunoSEQ multiplex PCR; TCRdb stores just in-frame clones and leaves some out. The data show millions of clones, about 95% seen once. Sequencing was carried out using naive CD8+ T cells sorted from blood. The source of these receptors is a man between 18 and 35 years old in good health.

The rearrangement links TRBV27 to TRBJ2-1; no clear D. The CDR3 loop spans 15 amino acids. The ends were cut back, 0 bases at V and 9 bases at J, with 15 bases in the middle. Germline V gene lookup returns CDR1 MNHEY and CDR2 SMNVEV (reference sequence). The CDR3 protein is CASSLSTTGRSEQFF. The DNA of the CDR3 is TGTGCCAGCAGTTTATCCACGACCGGGCGGAGTGAGCAGTTCTTC.

The chain carries TRBV2 and TRBJ2-1; 7 bases are a match to TRBD1. The V and J ends lost 7 bases and 2 bases, in that order; junction bases with no gene match: 11. Germline CDR1 reads SNHLY; CDR2 reads FYNNEI. CDR3 length: 16 amino acids. CDR3 in DNA: TGTGCCAGCATTTCGTTAGACAGGGAACCCTACAATGAGCAGTTCTTC. This encodes CASISLDREPYNEQFF.

This rearrangement joins TRBV7-9 to TRBJ1-2; TRBD1 aligns across 8 bases. CDR1 and CDR2 (germline): SEHNR, FQNEAQ (reference sequence). CDR3 length equals 14 residues. V shed 7 bases, J shed 4 bases, and the junction held 8 bases outside the gene matches. The CDR3 nucleotides are TGTGCCAGCAATTACGGTGGACAGGGCTATGGCTACACCTTC. It is translated as CASNYGGQGYGYTF.

The V and J genes are TRBV5-6 and TRBJ1-6, with D perhaps matching TRBD1 (5 bases). The V gene lost 3 bases and the J gene lost 5 bases, with 12 bases spanning the gap. The CDR3 runs to 15 residues. Germline CDR1 and CDR2: SGHDT and YYEEEE. CDR3 in amino acids: CASSWKTANNSPLHF. The CDR3 coding sequence is TGTGCCAGCAGCTGGAAGACAGCTAATAATTCACCCCTCCACTTT.

V is TRBV6-5 and J is TRBJ1-1, with D possibly being TRBD1 (5 bases). V gave up 5 bases and J gave up 6 bases, with 16 bases separating them. From germline, CDR1 is MNHEY and CDR2 SVGAGI. The CDR3 loop spans 14 amino acids. CDR3 sequence (DNA): TGTGCCAGCAGTCTAACGGGGGGTTCCCCTGAAGCTTTCTTT. Translating it yields CASSLTGGSPEAFF.

J is TRBJ1-6 and V is TRBV6-1, with D maybe TRBD1 (5 bases). Germline V lookup: CDR1 MNHNS, CDR2 SASEGT. CDR3 size: 15 residues. V was cut by 6 bases and J by 3 bases, with 12 bases left in between. The CDR3 reads CASRARGHYNSPLHF. The CDR3 nucleotides read TGTGCCAGCAGGGCCCGGGGCCACTATAATTCACCCCTCCACTTT.

The chain employs TRBV29-1 and TRBJ2-7; 7 bases align to TRBD2. After removal of 7 bases from V and 6 bases from J, the junction contained 12 bases not matched to a gene. CDR3 length: 13 residues. Germline V gene sequence: CDR1 SQVTM, CDR2 ANQGSEA. In DNA form, the CDR3 reads TGCAGCGCTCGGGGAGGGACCTTGCGCGAGCAGTACTTC. As protein: CSARGGTLREQYF.

The gene calls are TRBV6-5 and TRBJ2-2, with a weak D call TRBD2 (5 bases). The CDR3 runs to 14 residues. V lost 1 base and J 6 bases, leaving 9 bases between the germline ends. Germline V gives CDR1 MNHEY, CDR2 SVGAGI. CDR3 in amino acids: CASSYYVGAGELFF. Here the CDR3 DNA reads TGTGCCAGCAGTTACTATGTCGGGGCCGGGGAGCTGTTTTTT.

The chain links TRBV6-5 to TRBJ2-7; D is unresolved. The CDR3 covers 10 residues. Trimming removed 6 bases from V and 9 bases from J, with 9 bases in between. Germline CDR1 reads MNHEY; CDR2 reads SVGAGI. The CDR3 coding sequence is TGTGCCAGCAGCCCCAAGGGGCAGTACTTC. It encodes CASSPKGQYF.

The gene calls are TRBV7-9 and TRBJ2-1; D call uncertain. Germline values: CDR1 SEHNR, CDR2 FQNEAQ (reference sequence). The ends were cut back, 1 base at V and 9 bases at J, with 10 bases in the middle. The CDR3 has 13 amino acids. CDR3 sequence: CASSLVPGGEQFF. CDR3 nucleotide sequence: TGTGCCAGCAGCTTAGTCCCCGGCGGTGAGCAGTTCTTC.

As to this clone: This CDR3 is also generated by other DNA sequences in the sample. J is TRBJ2-3 and V is TRBV9; 10 nucleotides align to TRBD2. This CDR3 has 15 amino acids. J gave up 4 bases and V 0 bases, and 2 bases lay outside the gene matches. CDR1 SGDLS and CDR2 YYNGEE come from the germline V gene. The CDR3 sequence: CASSVGLAGADTQYF. Written as DNA, the CDR3 is TGTGCCAGCAGCGTAGGACTAGCGGGCGCAGATACGCAGTATTTT. The variable domain in full, with the rest retrieved from reference TRBV9 and TRBJ2-3, is DSGVTQTPKHLITATGQRVTLRCSPRSGDLSVYWYQQSLDQGLQFLIQYYNGEERAKGNILERFSAQQFPDLHSELNLSSLELGDSALYFCASSVGLAGADTQYFGPGTRLTVL.

V usage is TRBV10-3 and J usage is TRBJ2-1; TRBD2 matches at 12 bases. V dropped 4 bases and J dropped 9; count of bases not matched to a gene: 4. The CDR3 loop spans 14 amino acids. CDR1 is ENHRY, CDR2 SYGVKD, per germline. CDR3 residues: CAISAGLAGSEQFF. The CDR3 nucleotides are TGTGCCATCAGTGCCGGACTAGCGGGGAGTGAGCAGTTCTTC.

The V call is TRBV7-2, the J call TRBJ1-3; D unclear. V lost 3 bases to trimming and J lost 7 bases, with 1 base between them. Germline CDR1 SGHTA, CDR2 FQGNSA. This CDR3 has 10 amino acids. The CDR3 loop reads CASSLNTIYF. The CDR3 nucleotides are TGTGCCAGCAGCTTGAACACCATATATTTT.

This chain connects TRBV27 to TRBJ2-7, with a weak D call TRBD2 (6 bases). V lost 4 bases to trimming and J lost 0 bases, with 10 bases between them. This CDR3 comprises 14 residues. From germline, CDR1 is MNHEY and CDR2 SMNVEV (reference sequence). The CDR3 protein is CASSWRASSYEQYF. CDR3 DNA: TGTGCCAGCAGTTGGAGGGCAAGCTCCTACGAGCAGTACTTC.

This chain connects TRBV13 to TRBJ1-1, with 7 bases lining up with TRBD1. V lost 3 bases and J lost 3; bases outside the gene matches: 1. The CDR3 extends over 13 amino acids. The germline gives CDR1 PRHDT, CDR2 FYEKMQ (reference sequence). CDR3 residues: CASSFGTDTEAFF. The CDR3 nucleotides read TGTGCCAGCAGCTTCGGGACAGACACTGAAGCTTTCTTT.

The chain links TRBV9 to TRBJ1-1; D unresolved. CDR3 length: 13 residues. The V gene lost 0 bases and the J gene lost 7 bases, with 10 bases spanning the gap. The V gene's germline CDR1 is SGDLS and CDR2 YYNGEE. CDR3 amino acids: CASSVAGVGEAFF. The CDR3 DNA follows: TGTGCCAGCAGCGTAGCCGGAGTTGGTGAAGCTTTCTTT.

This chain connects TRBV10-3 to TRBJ2-3; 11 bases are a match to TRBD2. This CDR3 is 17 amino acids long. The V gene's germline CDR1 is ENHRY and CDR2 SYGVKD. Trimming at V came to 2 bases and at J to 7 bases, leaving 11 bases not matched to a gene. The CDR3 nucleotides read TGTGCCATCAGTGAGGACGGAATAGCGGGAGGGCCCTATACGCAGTATTTT. This gives the protein CAISEDGIAGGPYTQYF.

The V and J genes are TRBV7-2 and TRBJ2-3; D is unclear. Trimming stripped 0 bases from V and 2 bases from J, with 9 bases between. CDR3 length: 15 residues. Germline V CDR1 and CDR2: SGHTA, FQGNSA. The DNA of the CDR3 is TGTGCCAGCAGCTTAGCTTTGGGATCCACAGATACGCAGTATTTT. Protein: CASSLALGSTDTQYF. Full variable domain (remainder filled in from reference TRBV7-2 and TRBJ2-3): GAGVSQSPSNKVTEKGKDVELRCDPISGHTALYWYRQSLGQGLEFLIYFQGNSAPDKSGLPSDRFSAERTGGSVSTLTIQRTQQEDSAVYLCASSLALGSTDTQYFGPGTRLTVL.

V is TRBV27 and J is TRBJ2-4; 8 nucleotides agree with TRBD2. The V segment lost 8 bases and the J segment 6 bases; nucleotides outside the gene matches: 6. CDR1 is MNHEY, CDR2 SMNVEV, per germline (reference sequence). This CDR3 has 13 amino acids. The CDR3 DNA follows: TGTGCCAGCGCGGCGGGGGGATCAAACATTCAGTACTTC. Translating it yields CASAAGGSNIQYF.

This chain's CDR3 is CASSSDLVTEPTDTQYF. CDR3 coding DNA: TGTGCCAGCAGCTCTGACCTAGTCACAGAACCCACAGATACGCAGTATTTT. The genes are TRBV4-2 and TRBJ2-3; D gene unclear. Per the germline V gene, CDR1 is LGHNA and CDR2 is YNFKEQ. The CDR3 has 17 amino acids. Trimming shortened V by 5 bases and J by 2 bases, and 20 bases separated the two germline ends.

The chain is built from TRBV27 and TRBJ1-1, with 9 bases that match TRBD1. V shed 3 bases and J 5 bases; nucleotides not matched to a gene: 7. The CDR3 totals 15 residues. CDR1 is MNHEY, CDR2 SMNVEV, per germline (reference sequence). The CDR3 here is CASSLVGTGRTEAFF. CDR3 sequence (DNA): TGTGCCAGCAGTTTGGTAGGGACAGGGAGGACTGAAGCTTTCTTT.

V is TRBV4-3 and J is TRBJ1-1; D might be TRBD1 (5 bases). CDR3 length: 16 residues. Germline CDR1 and CDR2: LGHNA and YSLEER. With 3 bases removed from V and 0 bases from J, the gap between germline ends came to 14 bases. The CDR3 nucleotides read TGCGCCAGCAGCCACCACGGGGAGGGGTTGAACACTGAAGCTTTCTTT. It specifies CASSHHGEGLNTEAFF.

The rearrangement links TRBV7-9 to TRBJ2-7; 11 nucleotides match TRBD2. CDR3 size: 16 residues. J was trimmed by 1 base and V by 2 bases; bases with no gene match: 4. The germline V gene has CDR1 SEHNR and CDR2 FQNEAQ (reference sequence). CDR3 residues: CASSLITSGGSYEQYF. CDR3 nucleotides: TGTGCCAGCAGCTTAATTACTAGCGGGGGATCCTACGAGCAGTACTTC.

The chain combines TRBV6-1 with TRBJ2-1; D call uncertain. V was trimmed by 7 bases and J by 8 bases, leaving 12 bases between them. CDR3 length: 12 residues. Germline CDR1 MNHNS, CDR2 SASEGT. CDR3 coding DNA: TGTGCCAGCACCCCTCTTTGGGATGAGCAGTTCTTC. It translates to CASTPLWDEQFF.

Turning to this clone: The sample holds other DNA sequences that translate to the same CDR3. The CDR3 DNA follows: TGTGCCAGCAGCTTAGATAGGGGTCAGCCCCAGCATTTT. Protein: CASSLDRGQPQHF. The chain has TRBV11-2 and TRBJ1-5, with D possibly being TRBD1 (5 bases). The CDR3 totals 13 residues. CDR1 is SGHAT, CDR2 FQNNGV, per germline. V gave up 0 bases and J gave up 6 bases, with 6 bases separating them.

As concerns this clone: The same CDR3 is also encoded by other DNA sequences in this sample. J is TRBJ2-7 and V is TRBV7-8, with D hard to call. The CDR3 covers 12 residues. Trimming shortened V by 5 bases and J by 1 base, and 6 bases separated the two germline ends. Per germline, CDR1 SGHVS and CDR2 FQNEAQ. The CDR3 sequence: CASSPLSYEQYF. CDR3 bases: TGTGCCAGCAGCCCACTATCCTACGAGCAGTACTTC.

The chain recombines TRBV7-8 with TRBJ2-7; the D gene is possibly TRBD1 (5 bases). The CDR3 extends over 15 amino acids. The germline CDR1 and CDR2 sequences are SGHVS and FQNEAQ. V lost 1 base, J lost 3 bases, and 13 bases lay in between. CDR3 amino acids: CASSLEGQVLYEQYF. As DNA, the CDR3 is TGTGCCAGCAGCTTAGAGGGGCAGGTCCTCTACGAGCAGTACTTC.